This T cell receptor (beta chain) came from a study of cytomegalovirus exposure and HLA in healthy donors. Points from the study as a whole: In vitro experiments confirmed that three CMV-associated chains were specific for CMV antigens. The authors enumerated around 150 TCR beta chains as linked to cytomegalovirus.

13 Jbeta primers and 60 Vbeta primers were used for the PCR. Original methodology: In a later analysis, the count reached some 83 million unique TCR beta chains, with 8.5 million to 14 million shared. Here immunoSEQ multiplex PCR was the method, and the copy in TCRdb shows in-frame clones only, minus some. V and J calls and clone size follow that table, whereas D and trimming were derived from the DNA. The data show about 160,000 clones, 82% seen once. As concerns this clone: As yet, its antigen is unknown. Distinct nucleotide sequences in the sample also encode this CDR3.

Germline V gives CDR1 SGHNT, CDR2 YYREEE (reference sequence). Trimming took off 0 bases at V and 4 bases at J, with 11 bases between the two ends. This CDR3 has 14 residues. The rearrangement uses TRBV5-4 and TRBJ2-7, with D perhaps TRBD1 (6 bases). The material sequenced was PBMCs. The origin of this receptor is a girl under 18 in good health and CMV-seropositive. The CDR3 region has the DNA TGTGCCAGCAGCTTGGACAGGGAGACGTACGAGCAGTACTTC. Its translation: CASSLDRETYEQYF. Combining the CDR3 with reference TRBV5-4 and TRBJ2-7 gives the whole variable domain ETGVTQSPTHLIKTRGQQVTLRCSSQSGHNTVSWYQQALGQGPQFIFQYYREEENGRGNFPPRFSGLQFPNYSSELNVNALELDDSALYLCASSLDRETYEQYFGPGTRLTVT.